These 18 T cell receptor beta chains were sequenced from one sample in a study of OX40 agonist ivuxolimab in advanced cancers. Sequencing used immunoSEQ multiplex PCR; TCRdb keeps in-frame clones, though not all of them. The table includes approximately 120,000 clones, just under 95% detected once. The sequenced sample was CD4+ or CD8+ T cells sorted from blood, obtained in a trial of the OX40 agonist ivuxolimab. Receptor source: an adult with an advanced solid tumor such as melanoma, head and neck, liver or kidney cancer.

This chain connects TRBV6-5 to TRBJ2-1; D gene uncertain. The CDR3 covers 13 residues. The V end lost 4 bases, the J end lost 4 bases, and 8 bases lay between the germline ends. Germline lookup yields CDR1 MNHEY and CDR2 SVGAGI. CDR3 loop: CASSFTRYNEQFF. In DNA form, the CDR3 reads TGTGCCAGCAGTTTTACTCGTTACAATGAGCAGTTCTTC.

V usage is TRBV27 and J usage is TRBJ1-2; a possible D gene is TRBD1 (5 bases). CDR3 size: 15 residues. V was clipped by 5 bases and J by 4 bases, with 17 bases between them. CDR1 is MNHEY and CDR2 is SMNVEV in the germline V gene (reference sequence). CDR3 DNA sequence: TGTGCCAGCAGTACGTTAGGGGCCTATCCCTATGGCTACACCTTC. This sequence encodes CASSTLGAYPYGYTF.

The chain carries TRBV4-3 and TRBJ1-6, with 7 bases identical to TRBD1. This CDR3 region has 17 residues. Germline CDR1 is LGHNA and CDR2 is YSLEER. Trimming cost V 5 bases and J 7 bases; bases outside gene matches: 14. The CDR3 reads CASSYVPGQYSNSPLHF. CDR3 sequence (DNA): TGCGCCAGCAGCTATGTACCGGGACAGTATTCAAATTCACCCCTCCACTTT.

This chain uses TRBV9 with TRBJ2-2; D call uncertain. Trimming cost V 2 bases and J 4 bases, with 0 bases left between them. From germline, CDR1 is SGDLS and CDR2 YYNGEE. The CDR3 covers 11 residues. The CDR3 DNA follows: TGTGCCAGCAGCGTCACCGGGGAGCTGTTTTTT. Translating it yields CASSVTGELFF.

This rearrangement joins TRBV2 to TRBJ2-3; no clear D gene. Trimming took 6 bases from V and 5 from J, leaving 9 bases between them. CDR3 size: 12 residues. Germline values: CDR1 SNHLY, CDR2 FYNNEI. The CDR3 spells CASRGVEDTQYF. The CDR3 nucleotides read TGTGCCAGCAGGGGCGTGGAAGATACGCAGTATTTT.

Concerning this clone itself: Other DNA sequences from this sample encode an identical CDR3 as well. The V gene is TRBV6-5, the J gene TRBJ2-3; D remains ambiguous. CDR3 length: 12 amino acids. The V and J ends lost 0 bases and 5 bases respectively, with 3 bases between them. CDR1 is MNHEY and CDR2 is SVGAGI in the germline V gene. CDR3 sequence (DNA): TGTGCCAGCAGTTACTCAGGAGATACGCAGTATTTT. Translated, it gives CASSYSGDTQYF.

This clone was detected many times. CDR3 sequence (DNA): TGTGCCAGCAGCTCGGACAGGGACGTCCACACCATATATTTT. Encoded protein: CASSSDRDVHTIYF. V and J are TRBV11-1 and TRBJ1-3, with 8 bases fitting TRBD1. This CDR3 is 14 amino acids long. V gave up 4 bases and J gave up 8 bases; unmatched junction bases: 7. Per germline, CDR1 SGHAT and CDR2 FQDESV (reference sequence).

CDR3: CASSLRYRTGTNTGELFF. In DNA form, the CDR3 reads TGTGCCAGCAGTTTAAGGTACCGGACAGGGACTAACACCGGGGAGCTGTTTTTT. The V gene is TRBV27, the J gene TRBJ2-2; TRBD1 aligns across 8 bases. The CDR3 runs to 18 residues. J was trimmed by 2 bases and V by 2 bases; bases with no gene match: 10. The germline gives CDR1 MNHEY, CDR2 SMNVEV (reference sequence).

The chain combines TRBV5-1 with TRBJ2-3, with 8 bases aligning to TRBD1. The CDR3 has 15 residues. Germline V gene data show CDR1 as SGHRS and CDR2 as YFSETQ. V lost 3 bases, J lost 0 bases, and 3 bases stayed unmatched. For the CDR3, the DNA is TGCGCCAGCAGCTCTGGACAGGGCAGCACAGATACGCAGTATTTT. As protein: CASSSGQGSTDTQYF.

The gene calls are TRBV27 and TRBJ2-2; 11 nucleotides line up with TRBD1. Germline-derived CDR1 and CDR2 are MNHEY and SMNVEV (reference sequence). The V and J ends lost 3 bases and 4 bases, in that order; junction bases with no gene match: 4. This CDR3 is 16 amino acids long. The CDR3 nucleotides are TGTGCCAGCAGTTTCCGGACAGGGGGCTTCACCGGGGAGCTGTTTTTT. Residues: CASSFRTGGFTGELFF.

This chain connects TRBV5-5 to TRBJ1-4; D not certain. The V gene's germline CDR1 is SGHKS and CDR2 YYEKEE (reference sequence). The CDR3 has 15 amino acids. Trimming stripped 1 base from V and 6 bases from J, with 13 bases between. DNA of the CDR3: TGTGCCAGCAGCTTGCGAGGGCAGGAGGATGAAAAACTGTTTTTT. Protein sequence: CASSLRGQEDEKLFF.

The chain uses TRBV9 and TRBJ1-5, with D maybe TRBD1 (5 bases). From germline, CDR1 is SGDLS and CDR2 YYNGEE. V was trimmed by 0 bases and J by 4 bases, leaving 11 bases between them. The CDR3 runs to 15 residues. The CDR3 bases are TGTGCCAGCAGCGTAGGGGGGTTGGCGAATCAGCCCCAGCATTTT. Protein product: CASSVGGLANQPQHF.

The rearrangement joins TRBV11-3 to TRBJ1-1; D is undetermined. CDR1 is SGHNT, CDR2 YENEEA, per germline. V lost 1 base to trimming and J lost 3 bases, with 6 bases between them. The CDR3 contains 13 residues. DNA for the CDR3: TGTGCCAGCAGCTTAGTGGGATACACTGAAGCTTTCTTT. This translates into CASSLVGYTEAFF.

The rearrangement uses TRBV6-1 and TRBJ2-3, with 8 bases fitting TRBD1. Germline V gene lookup returns CDR1 MNHNS and CDR2 SASEGT. The CDR3 covers 15 residues. V shed 6 bases and J 1 base; nucleotides not matched to a gene: 6. The CDR3 loop is CASRLQGEGTDTQYF. The CDR3 DNA reads as TGTGCCAGCAGACTACAGGGGGAAGGCACAGATACGCAGTATTTT.

This clone appeared once. The chain employs TRBV19 and TRBJ1-2; no clear D gene. This CDR3 contains 14 residues. Germline CDR1 and CDR2: LNHDA and SQIVND (reference sequence). V gave up 5 bases and J gave up 5 bases, with 15 bases separating them. CDR3 in amino acids: CASSATPEGYGYTF. The DNA of the CDR3 is TGTGCCAGTAGTGCCACCCCCGAGGGTTATGGCTACACCTTC.

V usage is TRBV5-4 and J usage is TRBJ1-1; a possible D gene is TRBD1 (5 bases). CDR3 length: 17 amino acids. Germline CDR1 is SGHNT and CDR2 is YYREEE (reference sequence). The ends were cut back, 4 bases at V and 1 base at J, with 20 bases in the middle. CDR3 region: CASSPGSLVRGNTEAFF. The CDR3 nucleotides are TGTGCCAGCAGCCCCGGCAGTTTAGTTAGGGGGAACACTGAAGCTTTCTTT.

The chain couples TRBV7-9 to TRBJ1-1; D is perhaps TRBD1 (5 bases). There are 13 residues in the CDR3. From germline, CDR1 is SEHNR and CDR2 FQNEAQ (reference sequence). Trimming pared 3 bases from V and 12 bases from J, leaving 17 bases between. CDR3 amino acids: CASSFVGTDETFF. The CDR3 nucleotides read TGTGCCAGCAGCTTTGTAGGGACGGACGAAACTTTCTTT. The full variable domain, its missing parts supplied by reference TRBV7-9 and TRBJ1-1, is DTGVSQNPRHKITKRGQNVTFRCDPISEHNRLYWYRQTLGQGPEFLTYFQNEAQLEKSRLLSDRFSAERPKGSFSTLEIQRTEQGDSAMYLCASSFVGTDETFFGQGTRLTVV.

CDR3 amino acids: CASDRGGGFYGYTF. The CDR3 DNA reads TGTGCCAGTGACCGGGGCGGGGGATTCTATGGCTACACCTTC. The V gene is TRBV28, the J gene TRBJ1-2; possibly TRBD1 for D (5 bases). Trimming removed 9 bases at V and 4 bases at J, with 18 bases between. CDR1 is MDHEN, CDR2 SYDVKM, per germline. The CDR3 covers 14 residues.